A selection of T cell receptor beta chains follows, all from one sample in a study of T-cell memory formation after mild COVID-19. TCRdb reanalysed the 5' RACE reads using MiXCR and keeps one entry per CDR3 protein. The repertoire holds 300,000 to 350,000 distinct CDR3 sequences, with roughly an eighth as singletons. What was sequenced was PBMCs or a T cell subset sorted from them (not recorded which). The receptors shown here come from a man aged 18 to 29 who had mild COVID-19 (a few samples of this study predate the infection). Cell type and time point are not known. Each CDR3 is given with its conserved first and last residue. A clone size is listed for some rows: how often the clone was seen (once, few, many), or a class if it is expanded.

CDR3: CASSPIGNTEAFF; size: few; V: TRBV3-1; length: 13
CDR3: CASTPGANTGELFF; size: few; V: TRBV19; length: 14
CDR3: CASSRLTDSNYGYTF; size: many; V: TRBV5-5; length: 15
CDR3: CASSTGGGRGTQYF; size: NA; V: TRBV12-3/TRBV12-4; length: 14
CDR3: CSVEVRGTYNEQFF; size: few; V: TRBV29-1; length: 14
CDR3: CASSLGGLSGETQYF; size: few; V: TRBV7-9; length: 15
CDR3: CASSPPSGIAKNIQYF; size: NA; V: TRBV7-9; length: 16
CDR3: CASSQGSLREHEKLFF; size: NA; V: TRBV4-3; length: 16
CDR3: CASSQDWDTGELFF; size: NA; V: TRBV9; length: 14
CDR3: CASSPRNVPSYNEQFF; size: NA; V: TRBV12-3/TRBV12-4; length: 16
CDR3: CASSLDPGEGTEAFF; size: few; V: TRBV7-2; length: 15
CDR3: CASSQPTSGSDEQFF; size: NA; V: TRBV3-1; length: 15
CDR3: CSAAGFSTNEKLFF; size: NA; V: TRBV20-1; length: 14
CDR3: CASSDHRGQPGELFF; size: NA; V: TRBV7-9; length: 15
CDR3: CASRPRGGKGSLDTQYF; size: few; V: TRBV27; length: 17
CDR3: CASRRLTPANTGELFF; size: few; V: TRBV6-2/TRBV6-3; length: 16
CDR3: CASSVQGLGNTIYF; size: few; V: TRBV9; length: 14
CDR3: CATSFSGQGTAQETQYF; size: few; V: TRBV24-1; length: 17
CDR3: CASGLALGQPGELFF; size: few; V: TRBV12-5; length: 15
CDR3: CATERGPNTGELFF; size: NA; V: TRBV12-3/TRBV12-4; length: 14
CDR3: CASSDSSGGAEQFF; size: NA; V: TRBV6-4; length: 14
CDR3: CASSFSVGYEQYF; size: NA; V: TRBV5-1; length: 13
CDR3: CASDRSSGNNEQFF; size: few; V: TRBV3-1; length: 14
CDR3: CASSYQGSGANVLTF; size: few; V: TRBV6-5; length: 15
CDR3: CASSQGTGYGTDTQYF; size: few; V: TRBV4-3; length: 16
CDR3: CASSLRTGENAYNSPLHF; size: few; V: TRBV4-1; length: 18
CDR3: CASSFRLPDTQYF; size: many; V: TRBV12-3/TRBV12-4; length: 13
CDR3: CASSPPGTLGVPEF; size: NA; V: TRBV21-1; length: 14
CDR3: CASSWRGGSGELFF; size: NA; V: TRBV12-3/TRBV12-4; length: 14
CDR3: CASSQAPGWVGEKLFF; size: few; V: TRBV4-3; length: 16
CDR3: CASSIASGDTQYF; size: few; V: TRBV5-1; length: 13
CDR3: CATTSGALDTQYF; size: NA; V: TRBV6-2/TRBV6-3; length: 13
CDR3: CSARVPANYGYTF; size: few; V: TRBV20-1; length: 13
CDR3: CASSQVPGAGTEAFF; size: NA; V: TRBV4-3; length: 15
CDR3: CASSLTSGRTYEQYF; size: few; V: TRBV13; length: 15
CDR3: CASSQESRPNEQFF; size: NA; V: TRBV14; length: 14
CDR3: CASRNPGLAQETQYF; size: NA; V: TRBV6-5; length: 15
CDR3: CASSQDRGLGADTQYF; size: NA; V: TRBV4-3; length: 16